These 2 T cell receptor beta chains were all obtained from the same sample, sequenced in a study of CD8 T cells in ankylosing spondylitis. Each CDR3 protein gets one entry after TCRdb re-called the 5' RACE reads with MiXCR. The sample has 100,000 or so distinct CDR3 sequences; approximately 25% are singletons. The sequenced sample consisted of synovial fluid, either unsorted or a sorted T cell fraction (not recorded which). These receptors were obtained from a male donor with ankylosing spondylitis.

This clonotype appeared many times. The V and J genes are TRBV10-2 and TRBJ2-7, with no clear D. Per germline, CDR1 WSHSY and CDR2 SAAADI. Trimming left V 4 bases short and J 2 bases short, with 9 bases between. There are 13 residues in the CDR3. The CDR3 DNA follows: TGCGCCAGCAGTGCTGGGCGGACCTACGAGCAGTACTTC. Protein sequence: CASSAGRTYEQYF.

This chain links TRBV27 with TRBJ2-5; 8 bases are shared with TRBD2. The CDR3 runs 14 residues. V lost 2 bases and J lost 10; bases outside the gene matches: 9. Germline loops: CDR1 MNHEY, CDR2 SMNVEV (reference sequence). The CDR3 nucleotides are TGTGCCAGCAGTTTAGAAGGACTAGCCGGGCGCCAGTACTTC. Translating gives CASSLEGLAGRQYF.